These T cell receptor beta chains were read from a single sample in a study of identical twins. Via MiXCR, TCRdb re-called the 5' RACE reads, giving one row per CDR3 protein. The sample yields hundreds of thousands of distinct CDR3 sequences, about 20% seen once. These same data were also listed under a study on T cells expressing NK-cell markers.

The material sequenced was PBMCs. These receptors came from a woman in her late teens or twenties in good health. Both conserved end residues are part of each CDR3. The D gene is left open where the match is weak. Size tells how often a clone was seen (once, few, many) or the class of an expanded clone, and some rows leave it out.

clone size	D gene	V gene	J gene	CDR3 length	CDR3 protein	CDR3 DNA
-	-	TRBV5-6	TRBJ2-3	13	CASSLGGMDTQYF	TGTGCCAGCAGCTTAGGTGGGATGGATACGCAGTATTTT
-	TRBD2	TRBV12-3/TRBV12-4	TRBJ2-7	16	CASSFRPGEGSYEQYF	TGTGCCAGCAGTTTCCGTCCCGGGGAGGGCTCCTACGAGCAGTACTTC
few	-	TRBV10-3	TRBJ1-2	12	CAISESEGRYTF	TGTGCCATCAGTGAGTCTGAGGGTCGTTACACCTTC
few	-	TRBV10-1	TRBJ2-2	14	CASSEQAGTGELFF	TGCGCCAGCAGTGAGCAGGCCGGCACCGGGGAGCTGTTTTTT
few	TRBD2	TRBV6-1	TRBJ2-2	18	CASSPSRLAGSNTGELFF	TGTGCCAGCAGTCCAAGCCGACTAGCGGGATCGAACACCGGGGAGCTGTTTTTT
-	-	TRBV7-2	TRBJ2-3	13	CASSWSITDTQYF	TGTGCCAGCAGCTGGTCGATCACAGATACGCAGTATTTT
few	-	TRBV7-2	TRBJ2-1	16	CASSLARTGAYNEQFF	TGTGCCAGCAGCTTAGCGCGAACTGGCGCCTACAATGAGCAGTTCTTC
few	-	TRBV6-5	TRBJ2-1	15	CASSYTLAPYNEQFF	TGTGCCAGCAGTTACACCCTAGCCCCCTACAATGAGCAGTTCTTC
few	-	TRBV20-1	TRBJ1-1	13	CSARWGANTEAFF	TGCAGTGCCCGGTGGGGCGCAAACACTGAAGCTTTCTTT
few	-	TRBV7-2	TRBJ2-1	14	CASSFDATYNEQFF	TGTGCCAGCAGCTTTGATGCGACATACAATGAGCAGTTCTTC
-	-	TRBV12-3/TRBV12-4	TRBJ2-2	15	CASSSGGTNTGELFF	TGTGCCAGCAGTTCTGGGGGTACAAACACCGGGGAGCTGTTTTTT
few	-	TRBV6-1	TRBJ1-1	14	CASSPLDGRWVRFF	TGTGCCAGCAGTCCCTTGGACGGGCGCTGGGTCAGGTTCTTT
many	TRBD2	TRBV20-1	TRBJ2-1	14	CSARYSGTMGEQFF	TGCAGTGCTAGATACAGCGGGACGATGGGTGAGCAGTTCTTC
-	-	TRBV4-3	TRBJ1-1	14	CASSLRLGNTEAFF	TGCGCCAGCAGCCTTCGCCTGGGGAATACTGAAGCTTTCTTT
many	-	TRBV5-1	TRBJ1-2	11	CASSDNYGYTF	TGCGCCAGCAGCGATAACTATGGCTACACCTTC
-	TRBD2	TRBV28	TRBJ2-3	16	CASSLRVAGVTDTQYF	TGTGCCAGCAGTTTAAGGGTAGCGGGAGTAACAGATACGCAGTATTTT
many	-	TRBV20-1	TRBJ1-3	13	CSATGQNGNTIYF	TGCAGTGCTACAGGACAGAATGGAAACACCATATATTTT
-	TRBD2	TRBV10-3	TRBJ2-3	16	CAISVGSGVSTDTQYF	TGTGCCATCAGTGTGGGAAGCGGGGTTAGCACAGATACGCAGTATTTT
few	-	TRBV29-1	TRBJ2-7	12	CSYGSGAYEQYF	TGCAGTTACGGCAGCGGCGCCTACGAGCAGTACTTC
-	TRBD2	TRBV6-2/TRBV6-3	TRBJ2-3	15	CASSYMVAGPDTQYF	TGTGCCAGCAGTTACATGGTAGCGGGCCCAGATACGCAGTATTTT
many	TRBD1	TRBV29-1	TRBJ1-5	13	CSVRDRETQPQHF	TGCAGCGTTAGGGACAGGGAAACTCAGCCCCAGCATTTT
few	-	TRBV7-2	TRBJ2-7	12	CASSDNKMKQYF	TGTGCCAGCAGCGACAATAAGATGAAGCAGTACTTC
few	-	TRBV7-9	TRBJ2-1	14	CASSQTGTINEQFF	TGTGCCAGCAGCCAGACCGGGACCATCAATGAGCAGTTCTTC
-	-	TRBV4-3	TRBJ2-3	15	CASSQGGSGGDTQYF	TGCGCCAGCAGCCAAGGTGGGAGCGGAGGAGATACGCAGTATTTT
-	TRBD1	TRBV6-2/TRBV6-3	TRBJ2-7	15	CASRGQGAPSYEQYF	TGTGCCAGCAGGGGACAGGGGGCCCCCTCCTACGAGCAGTACTTC
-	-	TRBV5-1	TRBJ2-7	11	CATLVAYEQYF	TGCGCAACTCTCGTGGCCTACGAGCAGTACTTC
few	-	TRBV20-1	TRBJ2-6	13	CSAPWPGANVLTF	TGCAGTGCTCCCTGGCCTGGGGCCAACGTCCTGACTTTC
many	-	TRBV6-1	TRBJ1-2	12	CASKAANYGYTF	TGTGCCAGCAAGGCCGCTAACTATGGCTACACCTTC
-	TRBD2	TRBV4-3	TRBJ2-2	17	CASSQVGLAGNTGELFF	TGCGCCAGCAGCCAAGTCGGGCTAGCGGGTAACACCGGGGAGCTGTTTTTT
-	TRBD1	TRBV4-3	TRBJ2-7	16	CASSQESGTGGHEQYF	TGCGCCAGCAGCCAAGAGTCCGGGACAGGGGGCCACGAGCAGTACTTC
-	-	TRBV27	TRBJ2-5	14	CASSFGSGGETQYF	TGTGCCAGCAGTTTTGGTTCAGGGGGGGAGACCCAGTACTTC
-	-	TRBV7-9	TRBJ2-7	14	CASSLAEGVGEQYF	TGTGCCAGCAGCTTAGCCGAGGGAGTTGGTGAGCAGTACTTC
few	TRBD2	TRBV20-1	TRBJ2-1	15	CSARSLAGNYNEQFF	TGCAGTGCTAGATCTCTAGCGGGAAATTACAATGAGCAGTTCTTC
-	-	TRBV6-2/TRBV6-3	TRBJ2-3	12	CASSFSVHTQYF	TGTGCCAGCAGTTTCAGCGTCCATACGCAGTATTTT
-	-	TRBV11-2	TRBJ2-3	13	CASSARQTDTQYF	TGTGCCAGCAGCGCCCGACAGACAGATACGCAGTATTTT
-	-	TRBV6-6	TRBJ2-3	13	CASSYLSTDTQYF	TGTGCCAGCAGTTACTTGAGCACAGATACGCAGTATTTT
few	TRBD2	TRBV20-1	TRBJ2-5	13	CSAAGTTKETQYF	TGCAGTGCAGCCGGGACTACCAAAGAGACCCAGTACTTC
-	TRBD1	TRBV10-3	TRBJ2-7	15	CAISLGDRTSYEQYF	TGTGCCATCAGCCTAGGGGACAGAACCTCCTACGAGCAGTACTTC
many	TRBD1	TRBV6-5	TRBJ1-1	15	CASSYSSQGETEAFF	TGTGCCAGCAGTTACTCGTCACAGGGGGAAACTGAAGCTTTCTTT
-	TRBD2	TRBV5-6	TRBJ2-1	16	CASSFLLASGRLEQFF	TGTGCCAGCAGCTTTTTATTGGCTAGCGGGAGGCTTGAGCAGTTCTTC